The rows below give T cell receptor beta chains drawn from one sample of a study of T cells after somatic rescue of genetic block. Assay used: immunoSEQ multiplex PCR; TCRdb lists only in-frame clones, some missing. The table shows tens of thousands of clones, with approximately 90% occurring only once. Source material: peripheral blood mononuclear cells (PBMCs). The receptors derive from a woman aged 18-29 years. CDR3s include the opening cysteine and the closing phenylalanine or tryptophan. A D gene is named only where the DNA matches it firmly. Clone size is given for some rows only: seen once, a few or many times, or a class if the clone is expanded.

v_gene	j_gene	d_gene	abundance	CDR3aa	CDR3nt
TRBV28	TRBJ1-1	-	once	CASTQRVTEAFF	TGTGCCAGCACTCAACGGGTGACTGAAGCTTTCTTT
TRBV5-1	TRBJ1-4	-	-	CASSSGPFEEKLFF	TGCGCCAGCAGCTCCGGGCCCTTCGAGGAAAAACTGTTTTTT
TRBV10-2	TRBJ2-6	-	-	CASSEATRGSGANVLTF	TGCGCCAGCAGTGAGGCCACGAGGGGCTCTGGGGCCAACGTCCTGACTTTC
TRBV7-9	TRBJ2-1	TRBD1	-	CASSTMIRQGADEQFF	TGTGCCAGCAGCACGATGATAAGACAGGGGGCGGATGAGCAGTTCTTC
TRBV5-1	TRBJ2-1	-	-	CASRRRETVPLNEQFF	TGCGCCAGCAGGAGGCGTGAGACAGTGCCGCTTAATGAGCAGTTCTTC
TRBV14	TRBJ2-7	-	-	CASRDSGRSEQYF	TGTGCCAGCCGGGACAGCGGGAGAAGCGAGCAGTACTTC
TRBV5-1	TRBJ1-4	TRBD1	-	CASRSGQGNEKLFF	TGCGCCAGCAGGTCGGGACAGGGAAACGAAAAACTGTTTTTT
TRBV4-2	TRBJ1-5	-	-	CASSQDRVGLGSNQPQHF	TGTGCCAGCAGCCAAGATCGAGTCGGCCTGGGCAGCAATCAGCCCCAGCATTTT
TRBV5-5	TRBJ2-3	TRBD2	-	CASSLALAGGRTDTQYF	TGTGCCAGCAGCTTGGCCCTAGCGGGAGGGCGCACAGATACGCAGTATTTT
TRBV27	TRBJ1-5	-	-	CASSWEQNQPQHF	TGTGCCAGCAGCTGGGAGCAAAATCAGCCCCAGCATTTT
TRBV9	TRBJ2-7	-	-	CASSVAPAGEQYF	TGTGCCAGCAGCGTAGCTCCCGCAGGGGAGCAGTACTTC
TRBV27	TRBJ1-2	TRBD1	-	CASSSRQGDYGYTF	TGTGCCAGCAGTTCCCGACAGGGGGACTATGGCTACACCTTC
TRBV5-1	TRBJ2-3	-	-	CASRNGLGGGPADTQYF	TGCGCCAGCCGCAATGGGCTAGGGGGAGGTCCAGCAGATACGCAGTATTTT
TRBV7-9	TRBJ2-6	TRBD1	-	CASSQPGQSSGANVLTF	TGTGCCAGCAGCCAGCCGGGACAGAGCTCTGGGGCCAACGTCCTGACTTTC
TRBV11-3	TRBJ2-7	TRBD1	-	CASSPGKGDRAYEQYF	TGTGCCAGCAGCCCCGGGAAGGGGGACAGGGCCTACGAGCAGTACTTC
TRBV10-3	TRBJ2-7	TRBD1	-	CAIRGPGGYEQYF	TGTGCCATCAGGGGCCCAGGGGGATACGAGCAGTACTTC
TRBV14	TRBJ1-1	-	few	CASSQIGGMDTEAFF	TGTGCCAGCAGCCAAATTGGGGGCATGGACACTGAAGCTTTCTTT
TRBV6-6	TRBJ1-5	-	-	CASSYWGRDTDQPQHF	TGTGCCAGCAGTTACTGGGGCAGGGACACAGATCAGCCCCAGCATTTT
TRBV4-2	TRBJ1-4	-	once	CASSQVSGATNEKLFF	TGTGCCAGCAGCCAAGTCTCCGGAGCAACTAATGAAAAACTGTTTTTT
TRBV11-3	TRBJ2-1	-	-	CASSTNAHIEQFF	TGTGCCAGCAGCACAAACGCTCACATTGAGCAGTTCTTC
TRBV6-4	TRBJ2-2	-	-	CASSDGGGAVKELFF	TGTGCCAGCAGTGACGGAGGAGGGGCGGTTAAGGAGCTGTTTTTT
TRBV11-3	TRBJ2-1	TRBD2	-	CASSPGTSGREFF	TGTGCCAGCAGCCCTGGGACTAGCGGGAGAGAGTTCTTC
TRBV19	TRBJ2-1	TRBD1	-	CASSIDYNRLRQGANDEQFF	TGTGCCAGTAGTATAGATTATAATCGCCTCCGACAGGGGGCTAACGATGAGCAGTTCTTC
TRBV28	TRBJ2-1	TRBD1	-	CASSSPRTGDTMKQFF	TGTGCCAGCAGTTCGCCCAGGACAGGGGATACAATGAAGCAGTTCTTC
TRBV6-5	TRBJ1-1	-	-	CASSSGLWGAFF	TGTGCCAGCAGCTCCGGGCTTTGGGGGGCTTTCTTT
TRBV5-1	TRBJ2-2	-	-	CASSPGTTGELFF	TGCGCCAGCAGCCCCGGAACCACCGGGGAGCTGTTTTTT
TRBV7-9	TRBJ2-2	TRBD1	-	CATRAGTGNTGELFF	TGTGCCACCAGGGCTGGGACAGGGAACACCGGGGAGCTGTTTTTT
TRBV28	TRBJ2-7	-	once	CASSPLGGLNEQYF	TGTGCCAGCAGCCCGCTTGGGGGGCTGAACGAGCAGTACTTC
TRBV5-1	TRBJ2-1	TRBD2	few	CASSVGAGDDEQFF	TGCGCCAGCAGCGTCGGGGCGGGAGATGATGAGCAGTTCTTC
TRBV19	TRBJ1-5	-	-	CASSIARNNQPQHF	TGTGCCAGTAGTATAGCTCGGAACAATCAGCCCCAGCATTTT
TRBV27	TRBJ1-1	-	-	CASSISPPPNEAFF	TGTGCCAGCAGTATTTCCCCGCCACCAAATGAAGCTTTCTTT
TRBV7-9	TRBJ2-7	-	-	CASSPRGTSYEQYF	TGTGCCAGCAGCCCGAGGGGGACTTCCTACGAGCAGTACTTC
TRBV6-5	TRBJ2-7	TRBD2	once	CASSYTPGLAYYEQYF	TGTGCCAGCAGTTACACTCCGGGACTAGCGTATTACGAGCAGTACTTC
TRBV27	TRBJ1-2	-	-	CASRRPGTDYGYTF	TGTGCCAGCAGGCGTCCTGGGACGGATTATGGCTACACCTTC
TRBV7-8	TRBJ2-7	-	-	CASSLSSYEQYF	TGTGCCAGCAGCTTATCTAGCTACGAGCAGTACTTC
TRBV27	TRBJ2-2	TRBD2	-	CASSGTSGRETGELFF	TGTGCCAGCAGCGGGACTAGCGGGAGAGAAACCGGGGAGCTGTTTTTT
TRBV2	TRBJ1-2	-	few	CASSEGRDYGYTF	TGTGCCAGCAGTGAGGGCAGGGACTATGGCTACACCTTC
TRBV27	TRBJ1-1	-	-	CASRPQGNTEAFF	TGTGCCAGCAGGCCCCAGGGGAACACTGAAGCTTTCTTT
TRBV19	TRBJ1-2	-	-	CASSIGSRPVDYGYTF	TGTGCCAGTAGTATAGGATCCAGACCAGTTGACTATGGCTACACCTTC
TRBV5-1	TRBJ2-7	-	-	CASSSLEAYEQYF	TGCGCCAGCAGCTCTCTAGAGGCCTACGAGCAGTACTTC
TRBV19	TRBJ2-1	-	-	CASSMVRDASNEQFF	TGTGCCAGTAGTATGGTACGGGACGCGAGCAATGAGCAGTTCTTC
TRBV10-1	TRBJ1-1	-	-	CASSESERSTEAFF	TGCGCCAGCAGTGAGTCGGAGAGGAGCACTGAAGCTTTCTTT
TRBV6-1	TRBJ2-1	-	-	CASRDEMGTYNEQFF	TGTGCCAGCAGGGACGAAATGGGCACCTACAATGAGCAGTTCTTC
TRBV28	TRBJ2-1	TRBD2	once	CASSSLAGDNEQFF	TGTGCCAGCAGTTCCTTAGCGGGCGACAATGAGCAGTTCTTC
TRBV6-6	TRBJ1-2	-	-	CASSHRAGSSGYTF	TGTGCCAGCAGTCATCGGGCGGGGAGTAGTGGCTACACCTTC
TRBV28	TRBJ2-1	TRBD2	-	CASSFGLAGGPQYNEQFF	TGTGCCAGCAGTTTTGGTCTAGCGGGAGGGCCTCAATACAATGAGCAGTTCTTC
TRBV5-1	TRBJ1-1	-	-	CASSHLSNTEAFF	TGCGCCAGCAGCCACCTATCCAACACTGAAGCTTTCTTT
TRBV29-1	TRBJ1-1	TRBD1	-	CSVPGQGAKTEAFF	TGCAGCGTCCCGGGCCAGGGGGCGAAGACTGAAGCTTTCTTT
TRBV30	TRBJ1-5	-	few	CAWSPGVNQPQHF	TGTGCCTGGAGCCCCGGAGTGAATCAGCCCCAGCATTTT
TRBV5-1	TRBJ2-1	TRBD2	once	CASSLIAGVYNEQFF	TGCGCCAGCAGCTTGATAGCGGGAGTCTACAATGAGCAGTTCTTC
TRBV27	TRBJ2-2	-	-	CASSFLPPGNTGELFF	TGTGCCAGCAGTTTCCTCCCTCCAGGGAACACCGGGGAGCTGTTTTTT
TRBV28	TRBJ2-5	-	-	CASSSPGTYQETQYF	TGTGCCAGCAGTTCGCCCGGGACATACCAAGAGACCCAGTACTTC
TRBV4-1	TRBJ2-7	-	-	CASSLKDGHEQYF	TGCGCCAGCAGCCTCAAGGACGGTCACGAGCAGTACTTC
TRBV4-2	TRBJ1-2	-	few	CASSEGQYSNYGYTF	TGTGCCAGCAGCGAAGGACAGTATTCAAACTATGGCTACACCTTC
TRBV10-3	TRBJ1-2	-	-	CAISESRPDGYTF	TGTGCCATCAGTGAGTCGAGGCCGGATGGCTACACCTTC
TRBV28	TRBJ1-1	-	-	CASLNRAPEAFF	TGTGCCAGCCTCAACAGGGCCCCTGAAGCTTTCTTT
TRBV5-5	TRBJ2-7	-	-	CASSLGVSYEQYF	TGTGCCAGCAGCTTAGGAGTCTCCTACGAGCAGTACTTC